The T cell receptor beta chain described here comes from a study of spatial heterogeneity in lung cancer. Looking at the study overall: The donors comprised about 65 untreated early-stage non-small cell lung cancer patients. Broader study findings: The study found ubiquitous expanded tumor TCRs in blood more at resection than follow-up.

The study tagged each TCR cDNA molecule with a unique molecular identifier. A single record per CDR3 protein comes from TCRdb applying MiXCR to the 5' RACE reads. The sample lists approximately 50,000 distinct CDR3 sequences; under 8% were seen once. Time point given: blood at routine non-recurrence follow-up after resection. The study sequenced unsorted whole RNA from tumor, nontumor lung or frozen PBMC. The CDR3 sequence is 15 residues long. Looked up from germline, CDR1 is MNHEY and CDR2 is SVGAGI. The V gene end was trimmed by 2 bases and the J gene end by 1 base; junction bases not matched to a gene: 1. A word on this clonotype: Its specificity is not known.

Specimen: PBMCs, collected at follow-up. The TCR originated in a female donor with early-stage non-small cell lung cancer. The chain joins TRBV6-5 to TRBJ2-3, with 9 bases identical to TRBD1. As DNA, the CDR3 is TGTGCCAGCAGTTACGACAGGGGGGGCACAGATACGCAGTATTTT. This encodes CASSYDRGGTDTQYF.